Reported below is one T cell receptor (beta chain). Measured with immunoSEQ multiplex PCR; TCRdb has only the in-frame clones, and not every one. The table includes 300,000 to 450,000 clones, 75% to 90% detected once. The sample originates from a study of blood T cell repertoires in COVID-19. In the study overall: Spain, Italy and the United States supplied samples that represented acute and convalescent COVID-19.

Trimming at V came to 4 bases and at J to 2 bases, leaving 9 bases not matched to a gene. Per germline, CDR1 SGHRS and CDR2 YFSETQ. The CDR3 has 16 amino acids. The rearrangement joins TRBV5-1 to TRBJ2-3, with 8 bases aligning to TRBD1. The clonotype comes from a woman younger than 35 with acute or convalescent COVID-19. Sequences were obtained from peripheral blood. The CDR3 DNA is TGCGCCAGCAGCCGCGACCGACAGGGGCTCACAGATACGCAGTATTTT. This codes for CASSRDRQGLTDTQYF.